One and the same sample provided the 5 T cell receptor beta chains below, sequenced in a study of shared clonotypes between healthy human individuals (dated by TCRdb to 2018 to 2021). Libraries came from the immunoSEQ multiplex PCR assay. TCRdb re-hosts the immuneACCESS table, in-frame sequences only. Its copies lack some clones; in the studies checked, an unresolved V gene accounts for under half of them, and the cause for the rest is not known. Across this sample there are 2 million to 2.5 million clones, with about 90% seen only once. Together, the top ten hold approximately 0.4% of the sample. The sequenced sample consisted of naive CD4+ T cells from PBMCs. In light of the paper, this sample's cell subset or site label describes: CD45RA+ positively selected. The receptor set was obtained from a man aged 18 to 30 in good health. Some clones in this sample may be carry-over from other donors' samples.

V is TRBV13 and J is TRBJ1-1; D gene unclear. This CDR3 spans 12 amino acids. V dropped 5 bases and J dropped 5 bases, with 9 bases sitting between them. The V gene's germline CDR1 is PRHDT and CDR2 FYEKMQ (reference sequence). This CDR3 is CASSQLGTEAFF. In DNA, the CDR3 is TGTGCCAGCAGCCAGCTGGGGACTGAAGCTTTCTTT.

The gene calls are TRBV5-1 and TRBJ1-6; TRBD1 aligns across 8 bases. This CDR3 has 13 residues. V shed 4 bases, J shed 16 bases, and the junction held 10 bases outside the gene matches. Germline V CDR1 and CDR2: SGHRS, YFSETQ. DNA for the CDR3: TGCGCCAGCAGCGTACGATTACAGGGGGGTCTCCACTTT. This sequence encodes CASSVRLQGGLHF.

The rearrangement uses TRBV25-1 and TRBJ1-1; D not resolved. The germline V and J ends were trimmed by 1 base and 11 bases, with 11 bases remaining between them. Germline V gene data show CDR1 as MGHDK and CDR2 as SYGVNS. CDR3 length equals 12 residues. Written as DNA, the CDR3 is TGTGCCAGCAGTGAATGGTCCAGTAGGGCTTTCTTT. Its translation: CASSEWSSRAFF.

The chain is built from TRBV12-5 and TRBJ2-1; TRBD2 matches 9 bases. The CDR3 totals 13 residues. V lost 4 bases to trimming and J lost 7 bases; unmatched junction nucleotides: 2. Germline V gives CDR1 LGHNT, CDR2 FRNRAP. CDR3 residues: CASGSGLANEQFF. In nucleotides, the CDR3 is TGTGCTAGTGGTTCGGGACTAGCAAATGAGCAGTTCTTC. Full variable domain (missing parts from reference TRBV12-5 and TRBJ2-1): DARVTQTPRHKVTEMGQEVTMRCQPILGHNTVFWYRQTMMQGLELLAYFRNRAPLDDSGMPKDRFSAEMPDATLATLKIQPSEPRDSAVYFCASGSGLANEQFFGPGTRLTVL.

The CDR3 DNA follows: TGTGCCAGCAGATCCGGGACAGGGGGCGTGTATGGCTACACCTTC. Translation: CASRSGTGGVYGYTF. The rearrangement uses TRBV2 and TRBJ1-2; 12 bases agree with TRBD1. The CDR3 totals 15 residues. Germline CDR1 SNHLY, CDR2 FYNNEI. Trimming cost V 6 bases and J 5 bases; bases outside gene matches: 7.